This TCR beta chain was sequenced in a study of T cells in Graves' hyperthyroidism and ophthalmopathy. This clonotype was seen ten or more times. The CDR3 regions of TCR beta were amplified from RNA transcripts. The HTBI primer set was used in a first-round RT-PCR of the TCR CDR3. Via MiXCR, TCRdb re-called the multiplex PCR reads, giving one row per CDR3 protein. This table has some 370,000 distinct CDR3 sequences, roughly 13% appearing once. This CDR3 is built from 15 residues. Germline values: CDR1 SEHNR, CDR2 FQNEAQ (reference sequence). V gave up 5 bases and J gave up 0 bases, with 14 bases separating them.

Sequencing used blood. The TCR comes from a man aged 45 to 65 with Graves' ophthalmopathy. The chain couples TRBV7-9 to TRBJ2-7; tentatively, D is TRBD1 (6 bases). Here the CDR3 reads CASSEQGRSSYEQYF. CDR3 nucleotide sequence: TGTGCCAGCAGCGAACAGGGTAGGAGCTCCTACGAGCAGTACTTC. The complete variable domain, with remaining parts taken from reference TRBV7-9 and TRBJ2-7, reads DTGVSQNPRHKITKRGQNVTFRCDPISEHNRLYWYRQTLGQGPEFLTYFQNEAQLEKSRLLSDRFSAERPKGSFSTLEIQRTEQGDSAMYLCASSEQGRSSYEQYFGPGTRLTVT.